This T cell receptor beta chain emerged from a study of blood T cells in healthy people across ages. A second PCR of about 7 to 12 cycles used a sample-barcoded 5' primer and a J-beta primer mix. TCRdb reprocessed the 5' RACE reads with MiXCR, giving one entry per CDR3 protein. Of approximately 800,000 distinct CDR3 sequences listed, roughly three fifths are singletons. The CDR3 length is 15 residues. Trimming left V 4 bases short and J 13 bases short, with 25 bases between. CDR1 MDHEN and CDR2 SYDVKM come from the germline V gene. The chain combines TRBV28 with TRBJ2-5, with no clear D. The TCR originated in a man in his forties or fifties in good health. The sample taken for sequencing was blood. Written as DNA, the CDR3 is TGTGCCAGCAGTTCCGTCCGCCCTATTCCCTACGAGCGGTACTTC. It yields the protein CASSSVRPIPYERYF.